This T cell receptor beta chain was captured in a study of blood T cells in healthy people across ages. Study-wide points: Both naive CD4+ cell counts and diversity were greater in long-lived donors than in aged donors.

This clonotype was detected a few times. The antigen is unknown. A J-beta primer mix and a sample-barcoded 5' primer were used in a second PCR of roughly 7 to 12 cycles. Every single cDNA molecule received a tag from a template-switch adaptor with 12 random nucleotides. TCRdb re-called the 5' RACE reads through MiXCR, storing one row per CDR3 protein. The table records about 1,800,000 distinct CDR3 sequences, 28% of them present only once. PBMCs numbering at least 7 million were isolated per sample. Total RNA was isolated from each sample in quantities of at least 5.5 micrograms. Germline V gene lookup returns CDR1 LNHDA and CDR2 SQIVND (reference sequence). This CDR3 comprises 15 residues. Germline trimming cut 8 bases from V and 2 bases from J; bases unmatched to any gene: 11.

This chain uses TRBV19 with TRBJ2-7; TRBD1 matches at 8 bases. This receptor was identified in a woman in her twenties or thirties in good health. The sample taken for sequencing was blood. CDR3 sequence (DNA): TGTGCCAGTCCCCATTACATGGACAGGGCCTACGAGCAGTACTTC. Its translation is CASPHYMDRAYEQYF.